A single sample is the source of the 21 T cell receptor beta chains below, sequenced in a study of cytomegalovirus exposure and HLA in healthy donors. PCR primers comprised 60 Vbeta and 13 Jbeta primers. Method: immunoSEQ multiplex PCR; TCRdb's copy keeps in-frame clones and lacks some. The sample holds hundreds of thousands of clones, roughly 70% seen once. Input material: PBMCs. These receptor sequences come from a female donor in good health and CMV-seronegative.

J is TRBJ2-7 and V is TRBV5-1; 8 bases map to TRBD2. In germline, CDR1 is SGHRS, CDR2 YFSETQ. The CDR3 is 15 residues long. With V trimmed by 4 bases and J by 5 bases, 11 bases remained unmatched. CDR3 residues: CASSAESGSSNEQYF. CDR3 nucleotides: TGCGCCAGCAGCGCGGAAAGCGGGAGTAGCAACGAGCAGTACTTC.

CDR3 loop: CASRGQGRGDEKLFF. DNA for the CDR3: TGTGCCAGCCGAGGACAGGGACGGGGTGATGAAAAACTGTTTTTT. The rearrangement links TRBV27 to TRBJ1-4; 8 bases match TRBD1. This CDR3 is built from 15 residues. Trimming cost V 8 bases and J 6 bases; bases outside gene matches: 11. Germline loops: CDR1 MNHEY, CDR2 SMNVEV (reference sequence).

This chain uses TRBV14 with TRBJ2-2; TRBD1 agrees at 7 bases. The CDR3 runs to 16 residues. Germline CDR1 and CDR2: SGHDN and FVKESK. The V and J ends lost 5 bases and 7 bases, in that order; junction bases with no gene match: 13. The CDR3 loop is CASSYLRPGGIGELFF. The CDR3 DNA reads as TGTGCCAGCAGCTACCTGAGGCCAGGGGGTATCGGGGAGCTGTTTTTT.

The chain joins TRBV5-4 to TRBJ2-7; 11 nucleotides agree with TRBD1. The length of the CDR3 is 17 residues. V shed 1 base, J shed 2 bases, and the junction held 8 bases outside the gene matches. Per the germline V gene, CDR1 is SGHNT and CDR2 is YYREEE (reference sequence). This CDR3 reads CASSLLPGQGETYEQYF. CDR3 nucleotide sequence: TGTGCCAGCAGCTTGCTACCGGGACAGGGGGAAACCTACGAGCAGTACTTC.

DNA for the CDR3: TGTGCCAGCAGCCGACAGAGGAAGACCCAGTACTTC. Protein product: CASSRQRKTQYF. V is TRBV7-2 and J is TRBJ2-5, with D possibly matching TRBD1 (5 bases). Looked up from germline, CDR1 is SGHTA and CDR2 is FQGNSA. V was pared by 5 bases and J by 6 bases, with 10 bases between. This CDR3 contains 12 residues.

The chain couples TRBV10-3 to TRBJ2-2, with 12 bases identical to TRBD2. The CDR3 is 19 residues long. V lost 4 bases to trimming and J lost 4 bases; unmatched junction nucleotides: 13. Germline V lookup: CDR1 ENHRY, CDR2 SYGVKD. The CDR3 protein is CAISGRLAGDVSRTGELFF. The DNA for the CDR3 is TGTGCCATCAGTGGACGACTAGCGGGAGACGTCTCGCGCACCGGGGAGCTGTTTTTT.

This clone appeared once. V usage is TRBV5-4 and J usage is TRBJ2-5, with TRBD1 as a possible D gene (6 bases). The CDR3 runs 16 residues. V lost 0 bases and J lost 2, with 14 bases in between. The germline V gene encodes CDR1 SGHNT and CDR2 YYREEE (reference sequence). CDR3 bases: TGTGCCAGCAGCTTGGTTCCCCTGACAGGTCAAGAGACCCAGTACTTC. Translated: CASSLVPLTGQETQYF.

This clone was recorded a few times. The V call is TRBV6-4, the J call TRBJ2-5; 7 nucleotides line up with TRBD2. V shed 3 bases, J shed 5 bases, and the junction held 9 bases outside the gene matches. This CDR3 contains 15 residues. Germline assignment: CDR1 MRHNA and CDR2 SNTAGT. The CDR3 region has the DNA TGTGCCAGCAGTGAATCTAGCGGCGGACGGGAGACCCAGTACTTC. Its translation: CASSESSGGRETQYF.

The chain links TRBV6-1 to TRBJ1-5, with TRBD1 matching over 7 bases. The trim removed 3 bases at V and 2 bases at J, leaving 4 bases unmatched. Germline-derived CDR1 and CDR2 are MNHNS and SASEGT. The CDR3 sequence is 15 residues long. CDR3 protein: CASSDNRGGNQPQHF. CDR3 sequence (DNA): TGTGCCAGCAGTGACAACAGGGGTGGCAATCAGCCCCAGCATTTT.

This sequence joins TRBV5-6 and TRBJ1-1; D not resolved. Per germline, CDR1 SGHDT and CDR2 YYEEEE. With 5 bases removed from V and 7 bases from J, the gap between germline ends came to 9 bases. This CDR3 has 11 residues. DNA of the CDR3: TGTGCCAGCAGTCAAAAGCGTGAAGCTTTCTTT. Amino acids: CASSQKREAFF. The full variable domain, rest sourced from reference TRBV5-6 and TRBJ1-1, is DAGVTQSPTHLIKTRGQQVTLRCSPKSGHDTVSWYQQALGQGPQFIFQYYEEEERQRGNFPDRFSGHQFPNYSSELNVNALLLGDSALYLCASSQKREAFFGQGTRLTVV.

This chain uses TRBV18 with TRBJ1-1, with TRBD1 as a possible D gene (5 bases). V lost 9 bases, J lost 1 base, and 12 bases lay in between. Germline CDR1 reads KGHSH; CDR2 reads LQKENI. The CDR3 is 13 residues long. CDR3 nucleotides: TGTGCCAGTACCGCCGGGGGGAACACTGAAGCTTTCTTT. It is translated as CASTAGGNTEAFF. Combining the CDR3 with reference TRBV18 and TRBJ1-1 gives the whole variable domain NAGVMQNPRHLVRRRGQEARLRCSPMKGHSHVYWYRQLPEEGLKFMVYLQKENIIDESGMPKERFSAEFPKEGPSILRIQQVVRGDSAAYFCASTAGGNTEAFFGQGTRLTVV.

V is TRBV7-9 and J is TRBJ2-1; maybe TRBD2 (7 bases). The V and J ends lost 1 base and 7 bases respectively, with 14 bases between them. The CDR3 has 15 residues. CDR1 and CDR2 (germline): SEHNR, FQNEAQ (reference sequence). The CDR3 DNA sequence: TGTGCCAGCAGCTTAGTAATGGGAGGGGGGAATGAGCAGTTCTTC. It codes for CASSLVMGGGNEQFF.

This chain links TRBV7-6 with TRBJ2-2; 7 positions match TRBD2. Germline trimming cut 3 bases from V and 7 bases from J; bases unmatched to any gene: 8. The CDR3 spans 15 residues. The V gene's germline CDR1 is SGHVS and CDR2 FNYEAQ. The CDR3 DNA is TGTGCCAGCAGCTTCCAGAGCGGGAACGGCGGGGAGCTGTTTTTT. It is translated as CASSFQSGNGGELFF.

The chain carries TRBV5-1 and TRBJ2-2; 11 nucleotides align to TRBD2. The CDR3 runs 16 residues. V lost 2 bases and J lost 6; bases outside the gene matches: 6. Looked up from germline, CDR1 is SGHRS and CDR2 is YFSETQ. This chain's CDR3 is CASSLLAGALAGELFF. The DNA for the CDR3 is TGCGCCAGCAGCTTACTAGCGGGAGCGTTGGCCGGGGAGCTGTTTTTT.

J is TRBJ2-2 and V is TRBV12-5; no clear D gene. CDR1 is LGHNT, CDR2 FRNRAP, per germline. Trimming left V 3 bases short and J 6 bases short, with 14 bases between. The CDR3 runs to 15 residues. CDR3 sequence: CASGFAASHAGELFF. The CDR3 DNA reads TGTGCTAGTGGTTTCGCCGCCAGTCACGCCGGGGAGCTGTTTTTT.

The rearrangement joins TRBV5-4 to TRBJ1-5; a possible D gene is TRBD1 (6 bases). The CDR3 extends over 10 amino acids. CDR1 and CDR2 from the germline V gene are SGHNT and YYREEE (reference sequence). Between the trimmed V and J ends, which lost 8 bases and 15 bases, there was a span of 15 bases. The CDR3 DNA is TGTGCCAGACCCACAGGGATCGGGCATTTT. Protein sequence: CARPTGIGHF.

The chain carries TRBV2 and TRBJ2-3, with D possibly being TRBD2 (6 bases). The germline gives CDR1 SNHLY, CDR2 FYNNEI. V gave up 8 bases and J gave up 5 bases, with 8 bases separating them. The CDR3 is 11 amino acids. CDR3: CASQTRDTQYF. The CDR3, as DNA: TGTGCCAGCCAGACTAGAGATACGCAGTATTTT.

This clone was detected a few times. For the CDR3, the DNA is TGTGCCAGCAGAGGACAGGGGGCGTATAACTATGGCTACACCTTC. Encoded protein: CASRGQGAYNYGYTF. This chain connects TRBV28 to TRBJ1-2; TRBD1 matches 11 bases. V trimming: 6 bases; J trimming: 1 base; junction bases outside the gene matches: 4. Germline V gene data show CDR1 as MDHEN and CDR2 as SYDVKM. This CDR3 region has 15 residues.

The chain combines TRBV27 with TRBJ2-7; 7 nucleotides line up with TRBD2. The J segment lost 0 bases and the V segment lost 1 base, leaving 9 bases of the junction unmatched. Germline CDR1 MNHEY, CDR2 SMNVEV (reference sequence). The CDR3 spans 17 residues. The CDR3 loop is CASSLYYRTRNSYEQYF. DNA for the CDR3: TGTGCCAGCAGTTTATATTATAGGACTAGAAACTCCTACGAGCAGTACTTC.

This chain links TRBV6-5 with TRBJ2-7; D gene ambiguous. The CDR3 is 15 amino acids. Germline CDR1 MNHEY, CDR2 SVGAGI. The V end lost 0 bases, the J end lost 2 bases, and 11 bases lay between the germline ends. The CDR3 spells CASSYSRRDTYEQYF. The CDR3 DNA follows: TGTGCCAGCAGTTACTCGCGCCGCGATACCTACGAGCAGTACTTC.

The chain links TRBV29-1 to TRBJ1-5; the D gene is possibly TRBD1 (5 bases). Germline V gene sequence: CDR1 SQVTM, CDR2 ANQGSEA. This CDR3 has 13 amino acids. V lost 1 base to trimming and J lost 6 bases, with 10 bases between them. Here the CDR3 reads CSVEGGGGQPQHF. The CDR3 region has the DNA TGCAGCGTTGAAGGGGGCGGCGGTCAGCCCCAGCATTTT.